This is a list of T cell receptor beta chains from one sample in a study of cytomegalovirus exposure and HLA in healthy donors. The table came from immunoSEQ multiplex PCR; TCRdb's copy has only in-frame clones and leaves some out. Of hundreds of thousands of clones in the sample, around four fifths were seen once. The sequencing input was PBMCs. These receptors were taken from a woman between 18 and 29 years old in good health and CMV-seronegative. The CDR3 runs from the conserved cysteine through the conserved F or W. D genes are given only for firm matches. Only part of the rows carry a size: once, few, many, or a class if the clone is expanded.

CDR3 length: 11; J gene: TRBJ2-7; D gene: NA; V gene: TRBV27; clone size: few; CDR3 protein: CASIGRYEQYF; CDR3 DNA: TGTGCCAGCATCGGACGGTACGAGCAGTACTTC
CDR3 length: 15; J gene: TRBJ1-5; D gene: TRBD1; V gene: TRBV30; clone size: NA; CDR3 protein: CAWSPDRGQRQPQHF; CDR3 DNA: TGTGCCTGGAGTCCGGACAGGGGGCAAAGACAGCCCCAGCATTTT
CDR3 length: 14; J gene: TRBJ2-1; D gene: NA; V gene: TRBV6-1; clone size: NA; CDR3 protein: CASLKKDSNNEQFF; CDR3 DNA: TGTGCCAGCCTTAAAAAGGACTCTAACAATGAGCAGTTCTTC
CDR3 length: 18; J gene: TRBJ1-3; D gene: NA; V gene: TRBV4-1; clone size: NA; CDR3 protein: CASSQEGVTGSSGNTIYF; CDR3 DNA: TGCGCCAGCAGCCAAGAGGGGGTGACCGGGAGCTCTGGAAACACCATATATTTT
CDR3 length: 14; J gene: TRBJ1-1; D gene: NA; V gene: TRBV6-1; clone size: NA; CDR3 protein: CASTRQLQLSEAFF; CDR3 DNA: TGTGCCAGCACCAGACAGCTTCAGCTTTCTGAAGCTTTCTTT
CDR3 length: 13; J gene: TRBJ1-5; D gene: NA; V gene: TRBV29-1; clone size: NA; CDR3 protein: CSVQATGNQPQHF; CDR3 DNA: TGCAGCGTTCAAGCAACAGGGAACCAGCCCCAGCATTTT
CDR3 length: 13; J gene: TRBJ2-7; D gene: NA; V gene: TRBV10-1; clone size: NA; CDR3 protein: CASSDGGMDEQYF; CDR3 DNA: TGCGCCAGCAGTGACGGTGGGATGGACGAGCAGTACTTC
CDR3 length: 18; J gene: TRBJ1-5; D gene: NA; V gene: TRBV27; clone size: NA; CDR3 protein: CASSPTTSRTFYNQPQHF; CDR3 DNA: TGTGCCAGCAGTCCCACAACTTCCCGGACCTTCTACAATCAGCCCCAGCATTTT
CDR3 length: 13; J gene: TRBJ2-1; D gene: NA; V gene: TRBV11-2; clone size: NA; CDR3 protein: CASSLRLTSTLFF; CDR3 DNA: TGTGCCAGCAGCTTGAGACTCACCTCGACTTTGTTCTTC
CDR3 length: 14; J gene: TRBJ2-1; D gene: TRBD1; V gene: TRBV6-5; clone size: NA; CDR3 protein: CASSLGQGGYEQFF; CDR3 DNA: TGTGCCAGCAGCCTCGGACAGGGGGGCTATGAGCAGTTCTTC
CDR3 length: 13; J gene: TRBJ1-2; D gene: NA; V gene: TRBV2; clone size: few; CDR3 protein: CASSVEGQYGYTF; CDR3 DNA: TGTGCCAGCAGTGTGGAGGGCCAATATGGCTACACCTTC
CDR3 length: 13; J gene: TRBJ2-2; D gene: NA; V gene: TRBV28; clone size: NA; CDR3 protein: CASSSLGTGELFF; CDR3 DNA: TGTGCCAGCAGTTCCCTCGGGACCGGGGAGCTGTTTTTT
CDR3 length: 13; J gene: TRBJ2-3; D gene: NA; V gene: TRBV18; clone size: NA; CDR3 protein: CASSPLGEDTQYF; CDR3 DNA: TGTGCCAGCTCACCACTCGGAGAAGATACGCAGTATTTT
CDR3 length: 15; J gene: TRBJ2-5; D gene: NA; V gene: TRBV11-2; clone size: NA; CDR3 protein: CASSLGAGRQETQYF; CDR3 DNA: TGTGCCAGCAGCTTAGGCGCAGGGAGGCAAGAGACCCAGTACTTC
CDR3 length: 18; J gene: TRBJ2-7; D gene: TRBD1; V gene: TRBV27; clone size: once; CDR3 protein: CASSTADPRGTAYYEQYF; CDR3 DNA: TGTGCCAGCAGTACAGCCGACCCGAGGGGGACAGCCTACTACGAGCAGTACTTC
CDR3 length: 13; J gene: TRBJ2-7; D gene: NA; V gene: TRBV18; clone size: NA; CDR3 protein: CASSPPGSYEQYF; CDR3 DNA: TGTGCCAGCTCACCACCAGGGTCCTACGAGCAGTACTTC